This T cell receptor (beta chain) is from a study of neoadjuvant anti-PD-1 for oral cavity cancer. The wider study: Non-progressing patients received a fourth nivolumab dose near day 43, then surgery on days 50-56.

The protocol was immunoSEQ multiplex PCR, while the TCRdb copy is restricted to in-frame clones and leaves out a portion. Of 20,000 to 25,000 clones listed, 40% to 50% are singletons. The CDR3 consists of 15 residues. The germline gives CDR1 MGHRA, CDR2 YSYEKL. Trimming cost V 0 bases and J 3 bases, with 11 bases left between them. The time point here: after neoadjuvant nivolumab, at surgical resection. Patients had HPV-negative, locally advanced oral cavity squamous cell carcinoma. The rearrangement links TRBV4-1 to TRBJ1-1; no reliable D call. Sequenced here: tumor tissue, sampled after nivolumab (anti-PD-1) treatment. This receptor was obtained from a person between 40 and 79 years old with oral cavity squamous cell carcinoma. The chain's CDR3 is CASSQDQPGDTEAFF. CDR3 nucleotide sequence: TGCGCCAGCAGCCAAGACCAGCCAGGTGACACTGAAGCTTTCTTT.